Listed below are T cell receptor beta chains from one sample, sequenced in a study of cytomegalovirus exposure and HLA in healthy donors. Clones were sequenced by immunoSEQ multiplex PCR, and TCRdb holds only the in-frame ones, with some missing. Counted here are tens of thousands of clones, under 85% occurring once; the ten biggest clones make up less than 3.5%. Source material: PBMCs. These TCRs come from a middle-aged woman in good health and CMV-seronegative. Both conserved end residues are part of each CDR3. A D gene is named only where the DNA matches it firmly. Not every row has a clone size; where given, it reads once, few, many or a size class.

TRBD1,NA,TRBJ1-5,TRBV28,TGTGCCAGCAGTTTAGGTGGGACAGCCCTTTATAGCAATCAGCCCCAGCATTTT,CASSLGGTALYSNQPQHF
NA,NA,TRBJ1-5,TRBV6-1,TGTGCCAGCAGTGAACTCGGTCGTAGCAATCAGCCCCAGCATTTT,CASSELGRSNQPQHF
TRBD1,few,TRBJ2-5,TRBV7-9,TGTGCCAGCAGCTTAGCCCTACAGGGGAAAGAGACCCAGTACTTC,CASSLALQGKETQYF
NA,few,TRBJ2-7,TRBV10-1,TGCGCCAGCAGTGAATCGGGAAGCCCCGAGCAGTACTTC,CASSESGSPEQYF
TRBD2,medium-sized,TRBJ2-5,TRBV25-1,TGTGCCAGCAGTGGACGGACTAGCGGAACCCAAGAGACCCAGTACTTC,CASSGRTSGTQETQYF
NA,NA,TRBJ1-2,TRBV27,TGTGCCAGCAGTTTAGGCGGAGGGATCAGGGGCTACACCTTC,CASSLGGGIRGYTF
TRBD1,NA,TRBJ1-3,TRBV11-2,TGTGCCAGCAGCTTACGTATGGACGCATGGACAGGGTCTGGAAACACCATATATTTT,CASSLRMDAWTGSGNTIYF
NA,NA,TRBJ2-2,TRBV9,TGTGCCAGCACCCCGGGGGGGGAGCTGTTTTTT,CASTPGGELFF
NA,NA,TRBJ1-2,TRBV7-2,TGTGCCAGCAGCCGTACAGGGACGAGGGGCTACACCTTC,CASSRTGTRGYTF
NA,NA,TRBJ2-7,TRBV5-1,TGCGCCAGCAGTTCATTCACAGGGAGCTCCTACGAGCAGTACTTC,CASSSFTGSSYEQYF
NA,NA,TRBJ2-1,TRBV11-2,TGTGCCAGCAGCTTGATTGTCGGGGTTCCCTACAATGAGCAGTTCTTC,CASSLIVGVPYNEQFF
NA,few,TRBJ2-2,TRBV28,TGTGCCAGCAGTTTATGGGGTAGCCTTAACACCGGGGAGCTGTTTTTT,CASSLWGSLNTGELFF
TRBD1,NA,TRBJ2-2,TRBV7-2,TGTGCCAGCAGCCCGGGACAGGGGGTAGGAACCGGGGAGCTGTTTTTT,CASSPGQGVGTGELFF
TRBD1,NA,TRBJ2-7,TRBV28,TGTGCCAGCAGCTTTGGCTACTGGACAGGGAAATTAGGGCAGTACTTC,CASSFGYWTGKLGQYF
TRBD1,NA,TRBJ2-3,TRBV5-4,TGTGCCAGCAAGGACAGGGCCACAGATACGCAGTATTTT,CASKDRATDTQYF
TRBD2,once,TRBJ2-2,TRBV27,TGTGCCAGCAGTGCCCTAGCGGGAGTTTCCGGGGAGCTGTTTTTT,CASSALAGVSGELFF
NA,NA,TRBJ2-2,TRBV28,TGTGCCAGCAGTTTGCGGGTGGAGTGGACCGGGGAGCTGTTTTTT,CASSLRVEWTGELFF
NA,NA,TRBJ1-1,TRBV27,TGTGCCAGCAGTAGACAGAACCCGTTTGAAGGGAACACTGAAGCTTTCTTT,CASSRQNPFEGNTEAFF
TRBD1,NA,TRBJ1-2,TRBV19,TGTGCCAGTAGCCGCGGACAGGGAGACTTTATTTATGGCTACACCTTC,CASSRGQGDFIYGYTF
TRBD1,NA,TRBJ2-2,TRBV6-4,TGTGCCAGCAGTGACTCACAGGGGGACACCGGGGAGCTGTTTTTT,CASSDSQGDTGELFF
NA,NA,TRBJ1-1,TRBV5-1,TGCGCCAGCAGCTTGAGTTCGGGGGGTGCGAACACTGAAGCTTTCTTT,CASSLSSGGANTEAFF
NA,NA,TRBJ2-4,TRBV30,TGTGCCTGGAGGCCCGGGATGGACATTCAGTACTTC,CAWRPGMDIQYF
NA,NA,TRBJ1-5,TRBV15,TGTGCCACCAGCAGAGATCAAACAGGATGGGGTCAGCCCCAGCATTTT,CATSRDQTGWGQPQHF
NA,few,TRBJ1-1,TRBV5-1,TGCGCCAGCAGCTTCGGGAGCATGAACACTGAAGCTTTCTTT,CASSFGSMNTEAFF
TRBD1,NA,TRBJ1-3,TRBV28,TGTGCCAGCAGTGCCACAGGGGGCGCGCGGGGAAACACCATATATTTT,CASSATGGARGNTIYF
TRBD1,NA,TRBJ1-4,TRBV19,TGTGCCAGTAGTAAGACTCCGGGACAGGGTGGAAAAAAACTGTTTTTT,CASSKTPGQGGKKLFF
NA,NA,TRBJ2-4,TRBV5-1,TGCGCCAGCAGCCTGACGGAGACCGGGAAAAACATTCAGTACTTC,CASSLTETGKNIQYF
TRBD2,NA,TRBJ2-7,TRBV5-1,TGCGCCAGCAGCTTGAATAGCGGGAGAGGGGCCTACGAGCAGTACTTC,CASSLNSGRGAYEQYF
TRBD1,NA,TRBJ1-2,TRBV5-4,TGTGCCAGCAGCAGCGGACAGGTTAACTATGGCTACCCCTTC,CASSSGQVNYGYPF
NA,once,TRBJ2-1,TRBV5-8,TGTGCCAACGACGGAGGGCAGAGCTCCTACAATGAGCAGTTCTTC,CANDGGQSSYNEQFF
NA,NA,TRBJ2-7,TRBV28,TGTGCCAGCAGTTTTTCCGGTGAGCAGTACTTC,CASSFSGEQYF
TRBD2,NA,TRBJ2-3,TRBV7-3,TGTGCCAGCAGCTTAAGGAGCGGGAGGGGGGGGAGTACGCAGTATTTT,CASSLRSGRGGSTQYF
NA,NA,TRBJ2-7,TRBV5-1,TGCGCCAGCAGCTTGGGTGCGGCAGGGACCTACGAGCAGTACTTC,CASSLGAAGTYEQYF
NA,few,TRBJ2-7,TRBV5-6,TGTGCCAGCAGCTCAGTCCTCCTCTACGAGCAGTACTTC,CASSSVLLYEQYF
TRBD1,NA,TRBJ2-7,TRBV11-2,TGTGCCAGCAGCCAGACAGGGCTACCTCCCTACGAGCAGTACTTC,CASSQTGLPPYEQYF
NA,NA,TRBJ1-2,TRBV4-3,TGCGCCAGCAGCCAAGCGGTGGACAGTGCCAACTATGGCTACACCTTC,CASSQAVDSANYGYTF
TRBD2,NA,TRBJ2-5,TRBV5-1,TGCGCCAGCAGCCCGGGACTAGCGGGAGTAGAGACCCAGTACTTC,CASSPGLAGVETQYF
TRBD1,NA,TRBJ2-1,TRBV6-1,TGTGCCAGCAGTGAGACAGGGGGGGAACAGTTCTTC,CASSETGGEQFF
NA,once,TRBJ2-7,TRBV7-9,TGTGCCAGCAGTATCCCACCGTACGAGCAGTACTTC,CASSIPPYEQYF
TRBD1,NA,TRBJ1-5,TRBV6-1,TGTGCCAGCAGTGAAGCGGCCGGGACAGGGGGCTATCAGCCCCAGCATTTT,CASSEAAGTGGYQPQHF
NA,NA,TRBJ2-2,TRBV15,TGTGCCACCAGCAGAGATGCCGGCACCGGGGAGCTGTTTTTT,CATSRDAGTGELFF
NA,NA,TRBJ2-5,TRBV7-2,TGTGCCAGCAGCCGACCGAAGGGGGGGCGCCAAGAGACCCAGTACTTC,CASSRPKGGRQETQYF
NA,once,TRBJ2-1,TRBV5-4,TGTGCCAGCAGCTTGGGCTTCCGAGGACAGAGAAGCTCCTACAATGAGCAGTTCTTC,CASSLGFRGQRSSYNEQFF
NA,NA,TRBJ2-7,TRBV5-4,TGTGCCAGCAGCCCTGGGCTGGGCAGAAACGAGCAGTACTTC,CASSPGLGRNEQYF
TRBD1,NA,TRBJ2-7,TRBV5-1,TGCGCCAGCAGCTTGGGGGACAGGGAGTTCCACGAGCAGTACTTC,CASSLGDREFHEQYF
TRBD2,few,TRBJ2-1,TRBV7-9,TGTGCCAGCATCCCCGAAGGGACTAGCGCCTACAATGAGCAGTTCTTC,CASIPEGTSAYNEQFF
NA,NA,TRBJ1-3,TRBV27,TGTGCCAGCAGTTTTGTTCTGCCGGGGGACTCTGGAAACACCATATATTTT,CASSFVLPGDSGNTIYF
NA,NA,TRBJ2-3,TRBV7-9,TGTGCCAGCAGCTGGGACTTAGATACGCAGTATTTT,CASSWDLDTQYF
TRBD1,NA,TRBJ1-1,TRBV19,TGTGCCAGCGTTGGGACAGGGCAAGAGTACACTGAAGCTTTCTTT,CASVGTGQEYTEAFF
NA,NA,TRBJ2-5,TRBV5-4,TGTGCCAGCAGCTTGGCGATACTAGCTCAAGAGACCCAGTACTTC,CASSLAILAQETQYF
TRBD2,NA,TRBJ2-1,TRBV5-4,TGTGCCAGCAGCTTGGCCGGGAGGGATGAGCAGTTCTTC,CASSLAGRDEQFF
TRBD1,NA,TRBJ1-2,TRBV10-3,TGTGCCATCAGCGGGACAGGGAATGGCTACACCTTC,CAISGTGNGYTF
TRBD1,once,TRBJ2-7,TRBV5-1,TGCGCCAGCAGTGTGACAGGGATCTACGAGCAGTACTTC,CASSVTGIYEQYF
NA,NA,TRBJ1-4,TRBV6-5,TGTGCCAGCAGTTTCCGACAGGTCGGGGAAAATGAAAAACTGTTTTTT,CASSFRQVGENEKLFF
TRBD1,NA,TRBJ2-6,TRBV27,TGTGCCAGCAGAGAGACAGGGGGCCCTTCTACTGGGGCCAACGTCCTGACTTTC,CASRETGGPSTGANVLTF
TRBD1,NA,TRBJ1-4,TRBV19,TGTGCCAGTAGTTCCAGAAACAGGGGTGAAAAACTGTTTTTT,CASSSRNRGEKLFF
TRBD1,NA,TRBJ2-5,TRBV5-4,TGTGCCAGCAGCCGCGGGACAGGGCTTCTGGAGACCCAGTACTTC,CASSRGTGLLETQYF
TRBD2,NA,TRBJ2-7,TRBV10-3,TGTGCCATCAGTGAGGGACTAGGAAAGGGCGACGAGCAGTACTTC,CAISEGLGKGDEQYF
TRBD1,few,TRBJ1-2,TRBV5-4,TGTGCCAGCAGTTCTGGGACAGAGTTTGGTGGCTACACCTTC,CASSSGTEFGGYTF
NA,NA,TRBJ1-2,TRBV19,TGTGCCAGTAGGGACAAGGGGGTCTATGGCTACACCTTC,CASRDKGVYGYTF